These 13 T cell receptor beta chains were all obtained from the same sample, sequenced in a study of T-cell reconstitution after alpha-beta-depleted transplantation in children. This sample's TCRbeta library carried unique molecular identifier barcodes. One entry per CDR3 protein, called by TCRdb with MiXCR from the PCR reads. The sample lists about 490,000 distinct CDR3 sequences; under 12% were seen once. The specimen comprised PBMCs, sampled before TCRalphabeta/CD19-depleted stem cell transplant. The source of these receptors is a child aged 2 to 10 with inherited bone marrow failure, due to receive a stem cell transplant.

The chain combines TRBV5-1 with TRBJ1-1; D is possibly TRBD1 (6 bases). The CDR3 has 15 residues. Germline lookup yields CDR1 SGHRS and CDR2 YFSETQ. Trimming left V 6 bases short and J 1 base short, with 16 bases between. CDR3 sequence: CASIPGGRENTEAFF. The CDR3 nucleotides read TGCGCCAGCATTCCGGGGGGCAGGGAGAACACTGAAGCTTTCTTT.

This clonotype was observed a single time. The chain employs TRBV5-6 and TRBJ2-6, with no clear D. The V gene's germline CDR1 is SGHDT and CDR2 YYEEEE. The V gene lost 3 bases and the J gene lost 6 bases, with 4 bases spanning the gap. CDR3 length equals 12 residues. The CDR3 sequence: CASSSPANVLTF. The CDR3 bases are TGTGCCAGCAGCTCCCCGGCCAACGTCCTGACTTTC.

This clonotype was counted only a few times. The V call is TRBV7-2, the J call TRBJ1-1; D gene unclear. CDR1 and CDR2 (germline): SGHTA, FQGNSA. This CDR3 is built from 15 residues. V lost 5 bases and J lost 3, with 16 bases in between. The chain's CDR3 is CASSPHRILDTEAFF. CDR3 bases: TGTGCCAGCAGCCCCCATCGGATTCTGGACACTGAAGCTTTCTTT.

This clonotype was recorded a few times. V usage is TRBV2 and J usage is TRBJ2-1; no clear D. The CDR3 is 15 residues long. Trimming left V 7 bases short and J 5 bases short, with 18 bases between. Germline values: CDR1 SNHLY, CDR2 FYNNEI. The CDR3 is CASNPPSTKHNEQFF. CDR3 sequence (DNA): TGTGCCAGCAACCCCCCATCAACCAAGCACAATGAGCAGTTCTTC.

This clonotype was seen a handful of times. The rearrangement uses TRBV7-2 and TRBJ2-2; no clear D. V lost 1 base and J 4 bases, leaving 7 bases between the germline ends. The length of the CDR3 is 14 residues. Germline CDR1 and CDR2: SGHTA and FQGNSA. The CDR3 reads CASSLVYSTGELFF. CDR3 coding DNA: TGTGCCAGCAGCTTAGTGTACAGCACCGGGGAGCTGTTTTTT. The entire variable domain, with the rest obtained from reference TRBV7-2 and TRBJ2-2, is as follows: GAGVSQSPSNKVTEKGKDVELRCDPISGHTALYWYRQSLGQGLEFLIYFQGNSAPDKSGLPSDRFSAERTGGSVSTLTIQRTQQEDSAVYLCASSLVYSTGELFFGEGSRLTVL.

In this sample, this clonotype turned up many times. This chain links TRBV6-5 with TRBJ2-1, with 14 bases that match TRBD2. The CDR3 length is 17 residues. Trimming at V came to 6 bases and at J to 7 bases, leaving 11 bases not matched to a gene. In germline, CDR1 is MNHEY, CDR2 SVGAGI. The CDR3 here is CASSAGLAGVFLNEQFF. In nucleotides, the CDR3 is TGTGCCAGCAGCGCGGGACTAGCGGGAGTATTTTTGAATGAGCAGTTCTTC.

This clonotype was detected ten times or more. The genes are TRBV29-1 and TRBJ1-4; no firm D call. CDR3 size: 14 residues. Per the germline V gene, CDR1 is SQVTM and CDR2 is ANQGSEA. V lost 4 bases, J lost 13 bases, and 22 bases lay in between. Written as DNA, the CDR3 is TGCAGCGTTGGGTTGACTTCTTTGATGTCGGGACTGTTTTTT. It encodes CSVGLTSLMSGLFF.

Ten or more counts support this clonotype. The gene calls are TRBV5-1 and TRBJ2-3, with D uncertain. The CDR3 covers 15 residues. CDR1 and CDR2 (germline): SGHRS, YFSETQ. V was trimmed by 0 bases and J by 6 bases, leaving 14 bases between them. The CDR3 spells CASSLEGWSKDTQYF. CDR3 nucleotide sequence: TGCGCCAGCAGCTTGGAGGGATGGTCTAAGGATACGCAGTATTTT.

This clonotype was seen ten or more times. The chain carries TRBV29-1 and TRBJ1-2; D not certain. V lost 7 bases and J lost 1, with 13 bases in between. The CDR3 consists of 13 residues. CDR1 and CDR2 (germline): SQVTM, ANQGSEA. The CDR3 sequence: CSGRVGVNYGYTF. CDR3 DNA sequence: TGCAGCGGCCGGGTGGGAGTTAACTATGGCTACACCTTC.

This clonotype was seen at least ten times. This sequence joins TRBV6-1 and TRBJ2-7; 7 nucleotides match TRBD1. Trimming at V came to 10 bases and at J to 0 bases, leaving 12 bases not matched to a gene. The germline gives CDR1 MNHNS, CDR2 SASEGT. CDR3 length: 15 amino acids. The CDR3 DNA sequence: TGTGCCACCACCTGGGAGACAGGGACCTCCTACGAGCAGTACTTC. It is translated as CATTWETGTSYEQYF.

V gene TRBV15 combines with J gene TRBJ1-2, with D perhaps matching TRBD1 (6 bases). With 5 bases removed from V and 6 bases from J, the gap between germline ends came to 16 bases. This CDR3 contains 14 residues. Germline-derived CDR1 and CDR2 are LNHNV and YYDKDF (reference sequence). CDR3 region: CATSAERGVNGYTF. In DNA form, the CDR3 reads TGTGCCACCAGCGCCGAAAGGGGGGTTAATGGCTACACCTTC.

In this sample, this clonotype turned up once. This sequence joins TRBV10-3 and TRBJ1-1; D may be TRBD1 (6 bases). This CDR3 region has 12 residues. Trimming cost V 8 bases and J 6 bases, with 13 bases left between them. Germline CDR1 is ENHRY and CDR2 is SYGVKD. The CDR3 reads CAIGGGPAEAFF. The CDR3 DNA follows: TGTGCCATCGGAGGGGGTCCCGCTGAAGCTTTCTTT.

In its sample, this clonotype was seen many times. The J gene is TRBJ2-3, the V gene TRBV27, with unresolved D. CDR3 size: 15 residues. V lost 1 base, J lost 4 bases, and 12 bases lay in between. Germline V lookup: CDR1 MNHEY, CDR2 SMNVEV (reference sequence). CDR3 nucleotides: TGTGCCAGCAGTTTATTAGCCCCTAGACCAGATACGCAGTATTTT. Protein sequence: CASSLLAPRPDTQYF.